This T cell receptor (beta chain) originates from a study of blood T cell repertoires in COVID-19. Turning to the study itself: Acute and convalescent COVID-19 specimens originated in the United States, Italy and Spain. The cDNA or gDNA used as material had been derived from T cells, B-cell-depleted T cells, or PBMCs.

Germline CDR1 SGHRS, CDR2 YFSETQ. V lost 4 bases and J lost 3; bases outside the gene matches: 10. The CDR3 spans 16 residues. In the authors' methods: Amplification with reference gene primers provided the estimates of nucleated cell counts. Measured with immunoSEQ multiplex PCR; TCRdb has only the in-frame clones, and not every one. That table furnishes V, J and clone size, whereas the DNA furnished D and trimming. Of more than 250,000 clones in the sample, roughly 85% are singletons; the top ten hold roughly 5%. Sequenced: peripheral blood. The chain carries TRBV5-1 and TRBJ2-7; TRBD2 aligns across 10 bases. This receptor was taken from a man aged 45-60 years with active or convalescent COVID-19. As DNA, the CDR3 is TGCGCCAGCAGCGCGGCAACCGGGACTAGCGTCTACGAGCAGTACTTC. This gives the protein CASSAATGTSVYEQYF.